Shown below are 29 T cell receptor beta chains from a single sample sequenced in a study of CD8 T cells in ankylosing spondylitis. Their antigens are not known. The study's findings and limits: There was a TCR beta motif, made of eight highly homologous variants, that appeared characteristic of ankylosing spondylitis blood.

One entry per CDR3 protein, called by TCRdb with MiXCR from the 5' RACE reads. The sample yields approximately 300,000 distinct CDR3 sequences, 7% to 9% seen once. The sample was blood, either unsorted or a sorted T cell fraction (not recorded which). These receptors originate from a male donor with ankylosing spondylitis.

The CDR3 spells CASSSGGQAGVYEQYF. The CDR3, as DNA: TGCGCCAGCAGCTCTGGAGGACAAGCGGGAGTCTACGAGCAGTACTTC. The chain recombines TRBV5-1 with TRBJ2-7; 8 bases fit TRBD2. The CDR3 totals 16 residues. Germline loops: CDR1 SGHRS, CDR2 YFSETQ. V lost 3 bases, J lost 3 bases, and 11 bases stayed unmatched.

This clonotype was counted many times. V and J are TRBV29-1 and TRBJ2-1; the D gene is possibly TRBD2 (6 bases). V was cut by 4 bases and J by 2 bases, with 12 bases left in between. There are 14 residues in the CDR3. Germline V gene sequence: CDR1 SQVTM, CDR2 ANQGSEA. The CDR3 nucleotides read TGCAGCGTTGTAGAAAGGAGGGCCTACAATGAGCAGTTCTTC. This translates into CSVVERRAYNEQFF.

This clonotype occurred many times. The chain carries TRBV11-2 and TRBJ2-7, with 7 bases aligning to TRBD1. CDR1 and CDR2 (germline): SGHAT, FQNNGV. The CDR3 has 14 residues. The ends lost 3 bases at V and 2 bases at J; junction bases unmatched: 4. The CDR3 region is CASSLGTVAYEQYF. The CDR3 nucleotides read TGTGCCAGCAGCTTGGGGACAGTCGCCTACGAGCAGTACTTC.

The rearrangement links TRBV20-1 to TRBJ2-3; 14 bases are a match to TRBD2. The CDR3 is made up of 21 amino acids. Germline V gives CDR1 DFQATT, CDR2 SNEGSKA (reference sequence). Unmatched junction bases numbered 20, after V lost 4 bases and J lost 2 bases. CDR3 in amino acids: CSATLYLGLAGDPLNTDTQYF. The DNA of the CDR3 is TGCAGTGCTACCCTTTATTTGGGACTAGCGGGAGATCCCCTAAACACAGATACGCAGTATTTT.

This chain joins TRBV9 and TRBJ2-7; 7 positions agree with TRBD1. CDR3 size: 15 residues. Germline assignment: CDR1 SGDLS and CDR2 YYNGEE. J was trimmed by 2 bases and V by 0 bases; bases with no gene match: 5. CDR3 sequence: CASSVGGTDTYEQYF. CDR3 nucleotide sequence: TGTGCCAGCAGCGTAGGGGGGACAGACACCTACGAGCAGTACTTC.

This clonotype was seen only a few times. The chain uses TRBV6-5 and TRBJ1-2; D is unclear. The V end was cut by 2 bases, the J end by 4 bases, with 8 bases between. In germline, CDR1 is MNHEY, CDR2 SVGAGI. The CDR3 consists of 13 residues. CDR3 in amino acids: CASSYGVGYGYTF. The CDR3 DNA sequence: TGTGCCAGCAGTTACGGGGTAGGCTATGGCTACACCTTC.

The chain uses TRBV6-2 or TRBV6-3 and TRBJ2-1, with TRBD2 matching over 15 bases. V lost 4 bases and J lost 0; bases outside the gene matches: 4. The CDR3 covers 18 residues. In germline, CDR1 is MNHEY, CDR2 SVGEGT. The CDR3 sequence: CASSWTSGRARSYNEQFF. As DNA, the CDR3 is TGTGCCAGCAGTTGGACTAGCGGGAGGGCCCGCTCCTACAATGAGCAGTTCTTC.

This chain links TRBV19 with TRBJ2-1, with TRBD2 matching 10 bases. CDR3 length: 15 residues. Germline V CDR1 and CDR2: LNHDA, SQIVND (reference sequence). V trimming: 3 bases; J trimming: 3 bases; junction bases outside the gene matches: 2. The chain's CDR3 is CASSIGLAVYNEQFF. The CDR3 coding sequence is TGTGCCAGTAGTATTGGACTAGCGGTCTACAATGAGCAGTTCTTC.

This clonotype has a count of ten or more. The chain joins TRBV3-1 to TRBJ2-1; D is undetermined. Germline V lookup: CDR1 LGHDT, CDR2 YNNKEL (reference sequence). Trimming took off 0 bases at V and 0 bases at J, with 6 bases between the two ends. CDR3 length: 15 residues. The CDR3 reads CASSQDYSSYNEQFF. The CDR3 DNA reads as TGTGCCAGCAGCCAAGACTATTCCTCCTACAATGAGCAGTTCTTC.

The chain uses TRBV24-1 and TRBJ2-3; D not certain. The CDR3 consists of 14 residues. V gave up 4 bases and J gave up 3 bases, with 10 bases separating them. Per germline, CDR1 KGHDR and CDR2 SFDVKD. CDR3 nucleotide sequence: TGTGCCACCAGTGAAACGGCCGGGACAGATACGCAGTATTTT. It yields the protein CATSETAGTDTQYF.

This clonotype was recorded at least ten times. This chain joins TRBV12-3 or TRBV12-4 and TRBJ2-7, with 8 bases lining up with TRBD1. The length of the CDR3 is 14 residues. The trim removed 5 bases at V and 1 base at J, leaving 4 bases unmatched. CDR3 sequence (DNA): TGTGCCAGCAGTCGACAGGGGACATCCTACGAGCAGTACTTC. This encodes CASSRQGTSYEQYF.

This clonotype was observed a few times. V and J are TRBV15 and TRBJ2-7; D is perhaps TRBD2 (5 bases). Trimming left V 0 bases short and J 0 bases short, with 9 bases between. Germline V gene sequence: CDR1 LNHNV, CDR2 YYDKDF (reference sequence). The CDR3 is 15 residues long. CDR3 loop: CATSRDLEASYEQYF. The CDR3 DNA sequence: TGTGCCACCAGCAGAGATTTGGAGGCCTCCTACGAGCAGTACTTC.

This clonotype has at least ten counts. The chain joins TRBV9 to TRBJ2-1, with no clear D. V lost 3 bases and J lost 2, with 12 bases in between. This CDR3 contains 15 residues. CDR1 is SGDLS, CDR2 YYNGEE, per germline. CDR3 bases: TGTGCCAGCAGCGCCCCCCCTGGGGCCTACAATGAGCAGTTCTTC. Translating it yields CASSAPPGAYNEQFF.

This clonotype was detected only a few times. This chain joins TRBV2 and TRBJ1-5; TRBD1 might be the D (5 bases). The CDR3 totals 14 residues. The germline V gene has CDR1 SNHLY and CDR2 FYNNEI. V lost 6 bases to trimming and J lost 2 bases, with 11 bases between them. The CDR3 protein is CASRGEVGNQPQHF. The CDR3 nucleotides are TGTGCCAGCAGAGGGGAAGTGGGCAATCAGCCCCAGCATTTT.

Details on this clonotype: A much more abundant neighbour one base away suggests this may be a read error. This rearrangement joins TRBV29-1 to TRBJ2-3; D unclear. Germline lookup yields CDR1 SQVTM and CDR2 ANQGSEA. This CDR3 spans 13 amino acids. V was cut by 4 bases and J by 4 bases, with 12 bases left in between. CDR3 coding DNA: TGCAGCGTTGTTGTACGGCGCTCAGATACGCAGTATTTT. It translates to CSVVVRRSDTQYF.

This clonotype was recorded at least ten times. The chain links TRBV5-1 to TRBJ2-1; TRBD2 matches at 10 bases. The CDR3 runs 14 residues. Unmatched junction bases numbered 2, after V lost 0 bases and J lost 8 bases. From germline, CDR1 is SGHRS and CDR2 YFSETQ. The CDR3 DNA is TGCGCCAGCAGCTTGGCTAGCGGGAGTGATGAGCAGTTCTTC. Encoded protein: CASSLASGSDEQFF. Based on the CDR3 plus reference TRBV5-1 and TRBJ2-1, the full variable domain is KAGVTQTPRYLIKTRGQQVTLSCSPISGHRSVSWYQQTPGQGLQFLFEYFSETQRNKGNFPGRFSGRQFSNSRSEMNVSTLELGDSALYLCASSLASGSDEQFFGPGTRLTVL.

The rearrangement joins TRBV20-1 to TRBJ1-2; perhaps TRBD1 as D (5 bases). Germline loops: CDR1 DFQATT, CDR2 SNEGSKA (reference sequence). This CDR3 comprises 17 residues. V lost 3 bases and J 1 base, leaving 21 bases between the germline ends. The CDR3 DNA follows: TGCAGTGCTAGCAGCCCCTGGAGGGGCCCATATAACTATGGCTACACCTTC. Protein: CSASSPWRGPYNYGYTF.

This clonotype has a count of ten or more. V gene TRBV12-3 or TRBV12-4 combines with J gene TRBJ1-5; D remains ambiguous. V dropped 0 bases and J dropped 5 bases, with 5 bases sitting between them. The CDR3 is 13 amino acids. The CDR3 DNA is TGTGCCAGCAGTTTAGCCCGAGATCAGCCCCAGCATTTT. This gives the protein CASSLARDQPQHF.

The rearrangement uses TRBV6-2 or TRBV6-3 and TRBJ1-2; the match to TRBD1 covers 11 bases. Germline CDR1 and CDR2: MNHEY and SVGEGT. CDR3 length equals 15 residues. V gave up 4 bases and J gave up 5 bases; unmatched junction bases: 6. The CDR3 DNA follows: TGTGCCAGCAGTTCACGGACAGGGGGCGGGTATGGCTACACCTTC. This codes for CASSSRTGGGYGYTF.

This clonotype showed up just a few times. The chain carries TRBV20-1 and TRBJ2-4; D assignment may be TRBD1 or TRBD2 (5 bases each). V dropped 6 bases and J dropped 0 bases, with 24 bases sitting between them. This CDR3 has 18 residues. Germline V gene sequence: CDR1 DFQATT, CDR2 SNEGSKA (reference sequence). The CDR3 DNA is TGCAGTGCCCCTGGCCGGGGCGGACTGGCCTTAGCCAAAAACATTCAGTACTTC. It specifies CSAPGRGGLALAKNIQYF.

The V gene is TRBV10-3, the J gene TRBJ2-2, with 9 positions matching TRBD2. This CDR3 has 14 residues. With V trimmed by 5 bases and J by 6 bases, 4 bases remained unmatched. Germline CDR1 reads ENHRY; CDR2 reads SYGVKD. The CDR3 DNA reads as TGTGCCATCAGTCTAGCGGGAATAGCCGGGGAGCTGTTTTTT. This gives the protein CAISLAGIAGELFF.

A few counts support this clonotype. This chain connects TRBV4-2 to TRBJ1-5; unclear D gene. V was pared by 0 bases and J by 2 bases, with 11 bases between. Germline CDR1 reads LGHNA; CDR2 reads YNFKEQ. The CDR3 consists of 16 residues. The CDR3 reads CASSQDRAEGNQPQHF. CDR3 coding DNA: TGTGCCAGCAGCCAAGATCGGGCAGAAGGCAATCAGCCCCAGCATTTT.

The rearrangement joins TRBV6-5 to TRBJ2-7; D uncertain. Per germline, CDR1 MNHEY and CDR2 SVGAGI. V was cut by 2 bases and J by 3 bases, with 11 bases left in between. The CDR3 runs 14 residues. CDR3: CASSYGRGIYEQYF. The CDR3 DNA reads TGTGCCAGCAGTTACGGACGCGGAATCTACGAGCAGTACTTC.

Many counts were recorded for this clonotype. V is TRBV7-2 and J is TRBJ2-1, with 8 bases aligning to TRBD1. CDR3 length equals 13 residues. V shed 6 bases, J shed 5 bases, and the junction held 3 bases outside the gene matches. The germline V gene encodes CDR1 SGHTA and CDR2 FQGNSA. The CDR3 region is CASRYRGDNEQFF. In DNA, the CDR3 is TGTGCCAGCAGGTACAGGGGGGACAATGAGCAGTTCTTC.

The chain uses TRBV27 and TRBJ2-7; TRBD2 matches 12 bases. With V trimmed by 9 bases and J by 8 bases, 5 bases remained unmatched. The length of the CDR3 is 12 residues. In germline, CDR1 is MNHEY, CDR2 SMNVEV (reference sequence). The CDR3 DNA reads TGTGCCAGAGGACTAGCGGGACCCCAGCAGTACTTC. Protein: CARGLAGPQQYF.

The rearrangement uses TRBV27 and TRBJ2-2; D gene uncertain. Trimming took 3 bases from V and 6 from J, leaving 5 bases between them. The germline gives CDR1 MNHEY, CDR2 SMNVEV (reference sequence). This CDR3 is 12 amino acids long. The CDR3 region is CASSFVSGELFF. The CDR3 DNA follows: TGTGCCAGCAGTTTTGTATCCGGGGAGCTGTTTTTT.

The J gene is TRBJ1-2, the V gene TRBV12-3 or TRBV12-4, with D unclear. Trimming stripped 5 bases from V and 6 bases from J, with 13 bases between. The CDR3 covers 13 residues. CDR3 sequence (DNA): TGTGCCAGCAGTCCCCAAGGAGGGAATGGCTACACCTTC. The encoded protein is CASSPQGGNGYTF.

This clonotype was picked up a small number of times. This rearrangement joins TRBV7-2 to TRBJ2-2, with a weak D call TRBD2 (6 bases). The CDR3 consists of 17 residues. V lost 0 bases to trimming and J lost 6 bases, with 17 bases between them. CDR1 SGHTA and CDR2 FQGNSA come from the germline V gene. This CDR3 reads CASSLALSGPHPGELFF. CDR3 DNA sequence: TGTGCCAGCAGCTTAGCATTAAGCGGGCCTCACCCCGGGGAGCTGTTTTTT.

The V and J genes are TRBV5-1 and TRBJ1-1; D is possibly TRBD1 (6 bases). Germline V gene sequence: CDR1 SGHRS, CDR2 YFSETQ. The CDR3 covers 15 residues. The V end was cut by 3 bases, the J end by 4 bases, with 16 bases between. DNA for the CDR3: TGCGCCAGCAGCTCGCAGGACAGCAGTACCACTGAAGCTTTCTTT. It is translated as CASSSQDSSTTEAFF.